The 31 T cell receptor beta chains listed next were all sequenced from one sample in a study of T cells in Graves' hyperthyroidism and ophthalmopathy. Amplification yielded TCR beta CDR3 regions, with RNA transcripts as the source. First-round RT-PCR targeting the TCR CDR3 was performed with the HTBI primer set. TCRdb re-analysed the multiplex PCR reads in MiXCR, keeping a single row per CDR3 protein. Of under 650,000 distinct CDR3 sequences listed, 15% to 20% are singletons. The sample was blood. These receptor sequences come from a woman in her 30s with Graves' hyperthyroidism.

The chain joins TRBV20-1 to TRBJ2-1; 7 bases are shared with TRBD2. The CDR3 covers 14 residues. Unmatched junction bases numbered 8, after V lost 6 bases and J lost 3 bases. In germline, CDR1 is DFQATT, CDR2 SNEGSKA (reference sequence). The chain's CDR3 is CSARSGEGYNEQFF. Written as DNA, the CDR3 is TGCAGTGCCCGAAGCGGGGAAGGCTACAATGAGCAGTTCTTC.

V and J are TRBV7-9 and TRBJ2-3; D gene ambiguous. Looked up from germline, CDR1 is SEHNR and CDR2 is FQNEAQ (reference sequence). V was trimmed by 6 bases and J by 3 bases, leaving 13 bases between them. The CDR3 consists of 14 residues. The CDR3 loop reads CASSSGGKTDTQYF. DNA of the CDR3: TGTGCCAGCAGTTCCGGTGGGAAGACAGATACGCAGTATTTT.

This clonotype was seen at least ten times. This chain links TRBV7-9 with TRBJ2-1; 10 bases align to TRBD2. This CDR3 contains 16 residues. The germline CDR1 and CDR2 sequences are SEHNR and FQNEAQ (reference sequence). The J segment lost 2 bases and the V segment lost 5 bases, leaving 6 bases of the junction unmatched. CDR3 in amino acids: CASSGGGLATYNEQFF. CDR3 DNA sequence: TGTGCCAGCAGCGGGGGGGGACTAGCGACCTACAATGAGCAGTTCTTC.

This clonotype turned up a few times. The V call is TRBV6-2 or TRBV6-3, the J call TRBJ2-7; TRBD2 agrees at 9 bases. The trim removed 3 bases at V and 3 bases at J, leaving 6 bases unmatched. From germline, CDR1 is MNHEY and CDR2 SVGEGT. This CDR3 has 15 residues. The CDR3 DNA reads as TGTGCCAGCAGTTATGACAGCGGGAGGCTCTACGAGCAGTACTTC. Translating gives CASSYDSGRLYEQYF.

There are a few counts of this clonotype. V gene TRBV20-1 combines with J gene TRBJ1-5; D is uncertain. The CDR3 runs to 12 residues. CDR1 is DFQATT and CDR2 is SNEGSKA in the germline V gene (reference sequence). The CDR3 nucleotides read TGCTCCCGGGCCAGACTAAATCAGCCCCAGCATTTT. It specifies CSRARLNQPQHF.

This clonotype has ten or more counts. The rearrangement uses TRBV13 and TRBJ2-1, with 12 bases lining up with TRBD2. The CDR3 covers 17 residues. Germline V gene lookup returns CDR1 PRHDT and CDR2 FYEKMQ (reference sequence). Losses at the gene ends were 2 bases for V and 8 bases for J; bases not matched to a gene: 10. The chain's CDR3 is CASSLMASGRAVHEQFF. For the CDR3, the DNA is TGTGCCAGCAGCTTAATGGCTAGCGGGAGGGCCGTCCATGAGCAGTTCTTC.

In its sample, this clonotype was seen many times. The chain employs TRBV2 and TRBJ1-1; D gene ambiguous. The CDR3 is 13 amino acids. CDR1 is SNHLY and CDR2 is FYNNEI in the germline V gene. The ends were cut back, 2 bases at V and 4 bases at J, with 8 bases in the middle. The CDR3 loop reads CASSERWSTEAFF. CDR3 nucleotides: TGTGCCAGCAGTGAAAGGTGGAGCACTGAAGCTTTCTTT.

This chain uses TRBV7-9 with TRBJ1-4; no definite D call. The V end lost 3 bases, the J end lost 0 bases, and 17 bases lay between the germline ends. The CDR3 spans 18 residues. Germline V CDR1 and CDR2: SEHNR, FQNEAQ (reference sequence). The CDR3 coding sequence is TGTGCCAGCAGCTTTAGTTATGGGGTACAAGCAACTAATGAAAAACTGTTTTTT. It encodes CASSFSYGVQATNEKLFF.

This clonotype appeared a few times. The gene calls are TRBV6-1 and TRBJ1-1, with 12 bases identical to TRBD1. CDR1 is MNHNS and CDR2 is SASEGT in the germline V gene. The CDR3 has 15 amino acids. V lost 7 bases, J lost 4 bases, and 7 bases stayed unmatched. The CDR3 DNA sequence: TGTGCCAGCACTCTGGGACAGGGGGCCGGCACTGAAGCTTTCTTT. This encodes CASTLGQGAGTEAFF.

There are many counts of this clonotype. The CDR3 region has the DNA TGTGCCACTAAGGACCAGCACACTGAAGCTTTCTTT. It translates to CATKDQHTEAFF. V usage is TRBV6-1 and J usage is TRBJ1-1, with D uncertain. V was trimmed by 10 bases and J by 3 bases, leaving 12 bases between them. The CDR3 covers 12 residues. Germline V lookup: CDR1 MNHNS, CDR2 SASEGT.

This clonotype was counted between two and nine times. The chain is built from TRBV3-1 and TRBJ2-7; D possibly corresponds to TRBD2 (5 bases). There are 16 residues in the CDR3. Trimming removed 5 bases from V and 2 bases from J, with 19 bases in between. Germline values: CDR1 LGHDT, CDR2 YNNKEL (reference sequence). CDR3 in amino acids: CASSEGLPAETYEQYF. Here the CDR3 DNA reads TGTGCCAGCAGCGAAGGGCTCCCAGCGGAGACCTACGAGCAGTACTTC.

The CDR3 sequence is CASSQEGLAPEQFF. The CDR3 DNA reads as TGTGCCAGCAGCCAAGAAGGACTAGCGCCTGAGCAGTTCTTC. This chain links TRBV3-1 with TRBJ2-1; 9 bases map to TRBD2. Germline values: CDR1 LGHDT, CDR2 YNNKEL (reference sequence). The V gene end was trimmed by 0 bases and the J gene end by 9 bases; junction bases not matched to a gene: 3. This CDR3 spans 14 amino acids.

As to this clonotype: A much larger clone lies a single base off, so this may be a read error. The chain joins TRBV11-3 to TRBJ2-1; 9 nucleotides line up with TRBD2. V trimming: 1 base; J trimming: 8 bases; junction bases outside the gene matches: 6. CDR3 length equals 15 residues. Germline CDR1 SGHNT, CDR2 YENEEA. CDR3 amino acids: CASSLGLAEDDEQFF. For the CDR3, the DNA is TGTGCCAGCAGCTTAGGACTAGCGGAGGACGATGAGCAGTTCTTC. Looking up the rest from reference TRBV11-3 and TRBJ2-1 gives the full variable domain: EAGVVQSPRYKIIEKKQPVAFWCNPISGHNTLYWYLQNLGQGPELLIRYENEEAVDDSQLPKDRFSAERLKGVDSTLKIQPAELGDSAVYLCASSLGLAEDDEQFFGPGTRLTVL.

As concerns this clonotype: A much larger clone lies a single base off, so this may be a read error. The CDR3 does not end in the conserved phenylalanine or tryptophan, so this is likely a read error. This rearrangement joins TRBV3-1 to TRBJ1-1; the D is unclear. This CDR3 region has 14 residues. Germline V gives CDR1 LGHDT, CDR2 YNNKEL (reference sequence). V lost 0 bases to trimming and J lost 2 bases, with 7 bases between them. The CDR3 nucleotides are TGTGCCAGCAGCCAAGAATTGGGAAACACTGAAGCTTTCCTT. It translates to CASSQELGNTEAFL.

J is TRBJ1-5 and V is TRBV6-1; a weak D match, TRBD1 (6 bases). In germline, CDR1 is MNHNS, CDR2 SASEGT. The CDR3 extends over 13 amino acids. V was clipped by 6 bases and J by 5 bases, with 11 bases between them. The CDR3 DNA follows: TGTGCCAGCAGCAGGGGAGGGTATCAGCCCCAGCATTTT. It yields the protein CASSRGGYQPQHF.

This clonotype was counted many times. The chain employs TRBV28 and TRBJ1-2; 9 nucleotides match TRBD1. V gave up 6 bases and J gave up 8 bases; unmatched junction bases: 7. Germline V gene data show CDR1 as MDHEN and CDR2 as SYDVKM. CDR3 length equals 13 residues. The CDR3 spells CASSTQGARGYTF. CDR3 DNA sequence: TGTGCCAGCAGCACACAGGGGGCGCGAGGCTACACCTTC.

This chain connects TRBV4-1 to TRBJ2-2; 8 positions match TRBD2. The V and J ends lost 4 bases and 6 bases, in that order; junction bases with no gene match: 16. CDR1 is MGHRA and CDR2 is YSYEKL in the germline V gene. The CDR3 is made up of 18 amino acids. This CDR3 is CASSPPLGSGRGPGELFF. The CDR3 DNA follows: TGCGCCAGCAGCCCTCCATTGGGCTCCGGGAGGGGTCCCGGGGAGCTGTTTTTT.

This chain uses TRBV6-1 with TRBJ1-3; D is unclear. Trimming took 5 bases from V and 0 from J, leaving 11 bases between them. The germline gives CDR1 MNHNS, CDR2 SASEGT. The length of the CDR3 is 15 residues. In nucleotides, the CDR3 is TGTGCCAGCAGTCTTAACAAAGACTCTGGAAACACCATATATTTT. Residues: CASSLNKDSGNTIYF.

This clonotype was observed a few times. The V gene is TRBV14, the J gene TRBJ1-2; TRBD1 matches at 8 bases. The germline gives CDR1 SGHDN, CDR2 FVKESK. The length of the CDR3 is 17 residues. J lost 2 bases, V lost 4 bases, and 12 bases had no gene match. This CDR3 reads CASSRKPRQGTNYGYTF. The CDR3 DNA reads TGTGCCAGCAGCCGAAAACCGAGACAGGGGACCAACTATGGCTACACCTTC. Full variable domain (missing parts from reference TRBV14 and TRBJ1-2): EAGVTQFPSHSVIEKGQTVTLRCDPISGHDNLYWYRRVMGKEIKFLLHFVKESKQDESGMPNNRFLAERTGGTYSTLKVQPAELEDSGVYFCASSRKPRQGTNYGYTFGSGTRLTVV.

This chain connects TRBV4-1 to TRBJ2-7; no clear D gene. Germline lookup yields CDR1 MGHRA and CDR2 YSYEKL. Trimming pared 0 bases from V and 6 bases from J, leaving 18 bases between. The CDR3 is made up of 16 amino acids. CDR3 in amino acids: CASSQDGKGLVSEQYF. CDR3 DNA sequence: TGCGCCAGCAGCCAAGATGGTAAAGGGCTGGTCAGCGAGCAGTACTTC.

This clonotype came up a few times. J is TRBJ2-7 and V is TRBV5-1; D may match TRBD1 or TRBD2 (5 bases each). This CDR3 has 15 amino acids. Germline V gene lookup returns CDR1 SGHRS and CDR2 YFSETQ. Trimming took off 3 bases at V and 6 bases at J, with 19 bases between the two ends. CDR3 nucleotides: TGCGCCAGCAGCTCGGGACGGACAATTGATGGCGAGCAGTACTTC. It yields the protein CASSSGRTIDGEQYF.

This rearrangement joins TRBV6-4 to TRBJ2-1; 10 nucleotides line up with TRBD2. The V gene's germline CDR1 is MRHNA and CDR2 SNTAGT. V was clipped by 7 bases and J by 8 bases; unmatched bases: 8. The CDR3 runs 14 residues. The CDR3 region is CASTSGRAGDEQFF. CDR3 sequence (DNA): TGTGCCAGCACCAGCGGGAGGGCCGGGGATGAGCAGTTCTTC.

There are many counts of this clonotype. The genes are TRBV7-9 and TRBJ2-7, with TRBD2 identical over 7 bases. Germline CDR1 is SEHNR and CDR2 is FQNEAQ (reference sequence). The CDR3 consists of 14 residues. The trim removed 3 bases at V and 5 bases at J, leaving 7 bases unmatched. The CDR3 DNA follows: TGTGCCAGCAGCTTGGGGGGGAATGTCCACGAGCAGTACTTC. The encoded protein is CASSLGGNVHEQYF.

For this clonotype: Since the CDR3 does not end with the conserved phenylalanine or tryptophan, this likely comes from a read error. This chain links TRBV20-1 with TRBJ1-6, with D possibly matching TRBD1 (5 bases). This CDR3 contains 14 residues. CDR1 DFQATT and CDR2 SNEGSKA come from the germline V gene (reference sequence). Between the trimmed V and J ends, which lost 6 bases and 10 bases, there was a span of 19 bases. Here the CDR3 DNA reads TGCAGTGCCCATACGGGGGGAAGCTGGTCACCCCTCCACCTT. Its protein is CSAHTGGSWSPLHL.

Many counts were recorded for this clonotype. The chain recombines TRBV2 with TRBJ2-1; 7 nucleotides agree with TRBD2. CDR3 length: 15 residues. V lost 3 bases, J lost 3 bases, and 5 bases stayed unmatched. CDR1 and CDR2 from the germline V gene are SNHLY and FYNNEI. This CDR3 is CASSDAGEDYNEQFF. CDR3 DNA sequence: TGTGCCAGCAGTGACGCGGGAGAGGACTACAATGAGCAGTTCTTC.

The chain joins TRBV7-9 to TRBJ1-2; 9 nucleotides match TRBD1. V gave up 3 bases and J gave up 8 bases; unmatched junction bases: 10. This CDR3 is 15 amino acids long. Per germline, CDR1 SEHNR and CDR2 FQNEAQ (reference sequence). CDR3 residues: CASSFPRTGVRGYTF. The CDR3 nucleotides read TGTGCCAGCAGCTTCCCAAGGACAGGGGTTCGCGGCTACACCTTC.

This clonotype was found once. The CDR3 nucleotides read TGCAGTGCTGAACTCAATTGGATGCGTCAGTTCTTC. Translating gives CSAELNWMRQFF. The chain employs TRBV20-1 and TRBJ2-4; D is unresolved. Judging by the DNA end, TRBJ2-1 fits better; the J call may be wrong. CDR3 length equals 12 residues. Germline V gene data show CDR1 as DFQATT and CDR2 as SNEGSKA (reference sequence).

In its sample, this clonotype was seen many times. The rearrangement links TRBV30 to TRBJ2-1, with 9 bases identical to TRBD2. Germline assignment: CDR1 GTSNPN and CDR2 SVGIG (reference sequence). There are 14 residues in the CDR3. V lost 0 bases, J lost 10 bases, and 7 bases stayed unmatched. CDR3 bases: TGTGCCTGGAGTGTAAGAGCGGGAGGCGGGGAGCAGTTCTTC. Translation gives CAWSVRAGGGEQFF.

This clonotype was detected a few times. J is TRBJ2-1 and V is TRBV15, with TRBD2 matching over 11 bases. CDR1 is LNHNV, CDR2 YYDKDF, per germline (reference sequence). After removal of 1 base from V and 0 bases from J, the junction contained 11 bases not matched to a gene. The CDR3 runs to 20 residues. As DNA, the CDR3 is TGTGCCACCAGCAGAGCCCCCGGACTAGCGGGTCCTAGCTCCTACAATGAGCAGTTCTTC. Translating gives CATSRAPGLAGPSSYNEQFF.

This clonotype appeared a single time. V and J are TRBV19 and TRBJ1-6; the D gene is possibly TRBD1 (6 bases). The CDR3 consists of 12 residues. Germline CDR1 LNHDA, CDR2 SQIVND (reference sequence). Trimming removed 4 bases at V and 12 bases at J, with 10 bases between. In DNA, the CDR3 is TGTGCCAGTAGTACCGGACAGCTACCCCTCCACTTT. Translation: CASSTGQLPLHF.

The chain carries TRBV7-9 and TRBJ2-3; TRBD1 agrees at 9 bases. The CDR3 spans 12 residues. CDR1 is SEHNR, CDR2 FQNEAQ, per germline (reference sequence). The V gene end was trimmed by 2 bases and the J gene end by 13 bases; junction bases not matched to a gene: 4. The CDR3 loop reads CASSLYGTGKYF. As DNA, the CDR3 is TGTGCCAGCAGCTTATACGGGACAGGGAAGTATTTT.